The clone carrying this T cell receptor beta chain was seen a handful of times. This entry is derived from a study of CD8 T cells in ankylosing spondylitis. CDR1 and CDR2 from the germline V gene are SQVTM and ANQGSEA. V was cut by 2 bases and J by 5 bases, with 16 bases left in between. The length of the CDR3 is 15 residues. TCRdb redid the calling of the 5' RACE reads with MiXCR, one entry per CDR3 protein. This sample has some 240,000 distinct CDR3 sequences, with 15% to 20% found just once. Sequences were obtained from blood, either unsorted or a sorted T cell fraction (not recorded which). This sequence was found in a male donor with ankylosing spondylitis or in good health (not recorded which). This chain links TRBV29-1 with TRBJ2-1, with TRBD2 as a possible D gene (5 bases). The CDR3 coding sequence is TGCAGCGTTGAAACGGGGAGTAATGGCCACAATGAGCAGTTCTTC. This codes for CSVETGSNGHNEQFF.